One sample yielded the 18 T cell receptor beta chains listed below, sequenced in a study of blood T cell repertoires in COVID-19. Libraries were prepared by immunoSEQ multiplex PCR; TCRdb keeps only in-frame clonotypes and omits some of them. In the table there are roughly 97,000 clones, 75% to 95% of which are singletons. Sequencing was performed on peripheral blood. The receptors here all came from a human donor in a cohort sampled during active COVID-19.

A single count supports this clone. The J gene is TRBJ2-7, the V gene TRBV30; perhaps TRBD1 as D (6 bases). The ends were cut back, 3 bases at V and 4 bases at J, with 13 bases in the middle. This CDR3 comprises 13 residues. Germline V gene lookup returns CDR1 GTSNPN and CDR2 SVGIG (reference sequence). The CDR3 DNA reads TGTGCCTGGAGCAACAGGGCGCAATACGAGCAGTACTTC. Its translation: CAWSNRAQYEQYF.

The J gene is TRBJ1-5, the V gene TRBV19; TRBD1 agrees at 7 bases. V was pared by 5 bases and J by 4 bases, with 8 bases of the junction left unmatched. The length of the CDR3 is 15 residues. Germline V gene sequence: CDR1 LNHDA, CDR2 SQIVND (reference sequence). The CDR3 nucleotides read TGTGCCAGTAGTTCGTACAGGGGTGGGAATCAGCCCCAGCATTTT. Protein sequence: CASSSYRGGNQPQHF.

The rearrangement links TRBV3-1 (or the pseudogene TRBV3-2) to TRBJ2-7; 8 bases align to TRBD2. In germline, CDR1 is LGHDT, CDR2 YNNKEL (reference sequence). V shed 4 bases, J shed 3 bases, and the junction held 5 bases outside the gene matches. This CDR3 comprises 14 residues. In nucleotides, the CDR3 is TGTGCCAGCAGCCCAGCTAGCGGGTACTACGAGCAGTACTTC. Amino acid sequence: CASSPASGYYEQYF.

This sequence joins TRBV5-4 and TRBJ2-1, with a possible D match to TRBD2 (6 bases). CDR3 length: 15 residues. Trimming cost V 4 bases and J 2 bases, with 13 bases left between them. Germline V gene sequence: CDR1 SGHNT, CDR2 YYREEE (reference sequence). CDR3 residues: CASSPGLSTYNEQFF. The CDR3 DNA reads TGTGCCAGCAGCCCGGGACTTAGTACCTACAATGAGCAGTTCTTC.

This clone was detected only a few times. The V call is TRBV2, the J call TRBJ2-7, with 10 bases lining up with TRBD1. Germline CDR1 reads SNHLY; CDR2 reads FYNNEI. V shed 6 bases and J 3 bases; nucleotides not matched to a gene: 5. The CDR3 covers 14 residues. CDR3 protein: CASRGDRGLYEQYF. CDR3 sequence (DNA): TGTGCCAGCAGGGGCGACAGGGGGCTCTACGAGCAGTACTTC. Based on the CDR3 plus reference TRBV2 and TRBJ2-7, the full variable domain is EPEVTQTPSHQVTQMGQEVILRCVPISNHLYFYWYRQILGQKVEFLVSFYNNEISEKSEIFDDQFSVERPDGSNFTLKIRSTKLEDSAMYFCASRGDRGLYEQYFGPGTRLTVT.

The gene calls are TRBV13 and TRBJ1-1; D not certain. CDR1 is PRHDT and CDR2 is FYEKMQ in the germline V gene (reference sequence). Trimming removed 5 bases from V and 1 base from J, with 14 bases in between. CDR3 length: 15 residues. This CDR3 is CASSPRERPNTEAFF. The CDR3 DNA reads as TGTGCCAGCAGCCCCCGGGAGCGGCCGAACACTGAAGCTTTCTTT.

The rearrangement uses TRBV29-1 and TRBJ2-7, with TRBD1 matching 8 bases. V trimming: 2 bases; J trimming: 5 bases; junction bases outside the gene matches: 11. The CDR3 totals 15 residues. Germline CDR1 SQVTM, CDR2 ANQGSEA. The CDR3 nucleotides read TGCAGCGTTGAACTCCGGGACAGGACACCCCACGAGCAGTACTTC. Amino acids: CSVELRDRTPHEQYF.

This clone was counted once. The chain joins TRBV25-1 to TRBJ2-7; perhaps TRBD1 as D (5 bases). V dropped 5 bases and J dropped 7 bases, with 15 bases sitting between them. The CDR3 is 13 amino acids. The germline V gene encodes CDR1 MGHDK and CDR2 SYGVNS. The CDR3 DNA follows: TGTGCCAGCAGTCCACCAGGGTCCTGGGAGCAGTACTTC. It translates to CASSPPGSWEQYF.

The sample holds one count of this clone. The chain joins TRBV9 to TRBJ1-1; 10 bases line up with TRBD1. V shed 0 bases and J 6 bases; nucleotides not matched to a gene: 14. Germline values: CDR1 SGDLS, CDR2 YYNGEE. This CDR3 has 18 residues. The CDR3 DNA reads as TGTGCCAGCAGCGTAGGCCGGGACAGGGGCTTTCCGGCCGCTGAAGCTTTCTTT. Amino acids: CASSVGRDRGFPAAEAFF.

The chain joins TRBV30 to TRBJ1-2; 8 nucleotides line up with TRBD1. This CDR3 spans 15 amino acids. V gave up 3 bases and J gave up 4 bases; unmatched junction bases: 10. CDR1 and CDR2 (germline): GTSNPN, SVGIG (reference sequence). The CDR3 nucleotides are TGTGCCTGGAGAAAACAGGGGGTCGGTACCTATGGCTACACCTTC. It encodes CAWRKQGVGTYGYTF.

The chain has TRBV2 and TRBJ2-1, with 7 bases matching TRBD2. J was trimmed by 0 bases and V by 8 bases; bases with no gene match: 10. The CDR3 consists of 16 residues. Germline CDR1 is SNHLY and CDR2 is FYNNEI. CDR3 loop: CASRPLAGLSYNEQFF. The CDR3 DNA follows: TGTGCCAGCCGACCTTTAGCGGGCCTCTCCTACAATGAGCAGTTCTTC.

The rearrangement uses TRBV27 and TRBJ1-2, with 11 bases identical to TRBD1. The V gene end was trimmed by 5 bases and the J gene end by 7 bases; junction bases not matched to a gene: 9. From germline, CDR1 is MNHEY and CDR2 SMNVEV (reference sequence). The CDR3 length is 15 residues. The CDR3 coding sequence is TGTGCCAGCAGTACACAGGACAGGGGGCGGGGTGGCTACACCTTC. Residues: CASSTQDRGRGGYTF.

The chain employs TRBV14 and TRBJ2-1, with D possibly matching TRBD2 (6 bases). The germline CDR1 and CDR2 sequences are SGHDN and FVKESK. V lost 4 bases and J 3 bases, leaving 19 bases between the germline ends. The CDR3 spans 17 residues. CDR3 in amino acids: CASSRKHGGTIYNEQFF. In DNA form, the CDR3 reads TGTGCCAGCAGCCGGAAACATGGGGGGACCATCTACAATGAGCAGTTCTTC.

The rearrangement links TRBV28 to TRBJ2-3; D not certain. V lost 2 bases to trimming and J lost 2 bases, with 8 bases between them. CDR3 length equals 14 residues. The germline gives CDR1 MDHEN, CDR2 SYDVKM. The CDR3 DNA follows: TGTGCCAGCAGTTTAGCCAGACTCACAGATACGCAGTATTTT. Its protein is CASSLARLTDTQYF.

J is TRBJ2-7 and V is TRBV7-9, with D unresolved. Germline V gene data show CDR1 as SEHNR and CDR2 as FQNEAQ (reference sequence). The CDR3 consists of 14 residues. Trimming took 2 bases from V and 2 from J, leaving 10 bases between them. CDR3 sequence reads: CASSLPLPAYEQYF. CDR3 in DNA: TGTGCCAGCAGCTTACCCCTCCCCGCCTACGAGCAGTACTTC.

DNA for the CDR3: TGCGCCAGCAGCCCGGACACGGCGAACACCGGGGAGCTGTTTTTT. Translated: CASSPDTANTGELFF. The chain combines TRBV5-1 with TRBJ2-2; D might be TRBD1 (5 bases). This CDR3 comprises 15 residues. Germline lookup yields CDR1 SGHRS and CDR2 YFSETQ. The V and J ends lost 4 bases and 0 bases respectively, with 10 bases between them.

The CDR3 protein is CASSDSGLVFYEQYF. The DNA of the CDR3 is TGTGCCAGCAGCGATTCTGGACTAGTGTTCTACGAGCAGTACTTC. V and J are TRBV7-9 and TRBJ2-7, with 7 bases lining up with TRBD2. Germline values: CDR1 SEHNR, CDR2 FQNEAQ (reference sequence). Losses at the gene ends were 5 bases for V and 3 bases for J; bases not matched to a gene: 10. The CDR3 covers 15 residues.

The chain employs TRBV6-6 and TRBJ1-2, with D maybe TRBD1 (5 bases). The V end was cut by 6 bases, the J end by 4 bases, with 15 bases between. The CDR3 consists of 14 residues. Germline V gives CDR1 MNHNY, CDR2 SVGAGI (reference sequence). CDR3 in amino acids: CASRPLDSFYGYTF. The CDR3 DNA follows: TGTGCCAGCAGACCGCTTGACAGCTTCTATGGCTACACCTTC.